The rows below give T cell receptor beta chains drawn from one sample of a study of blood T cell repertoires in COVID-19. Clones were read by immunoSEQ multiplex PCR, and TCRdb kept only the in-frame ones, dropping some. The sample lists roughly 42,000 clones, 90% seen once, with about 2.8% in the top ten. The sequenced sample was peripheral blood. These receptor sequences come from a man between 45 and 60 years old with active COVID-19. The CDR3 runs from the conserved cysteine through the conserved F or W. Each record gives: D gene, CDR3 length, clone size, V gene, J gene, CDR3 DNA, CDR3 protein. D genes are given only for firm matches. Part of the rows lack a size; the others show once, few, many or a class for expanded clones.

D: -; length: 16; size: -; V: TRBV9; J: TRBJ2-2; DNA: TGTGCCAGCAGCGTAGCAGGGGCTAGGGGTCCCGGGGAGCTGTTTTTT; CDR3: CASSVAGARGPGELFF
D: TRBD1; length: 14; size: -; V: TRBV6-5; J: TRBJ1-1; DNA: TGTGCCAGCAGGGCAAAGACAGGGAAGACTGAAGCTTTCTTT; CDR3: CASRAKTGKTEAFF
D: TRBD2; length: 13; size: -; V: TRBV7-3; J: TRBJ2-1; DNA: TGTGCCAGCGGACTAGCGGGGGCTTATGAGCAGTTCTTC; CDR3: CASGLAGAYEQFF
D: TRBD2; length: 12; size: once; V: TRBV10-3; J: TRBJ2-7; DNA: TGTGCCGTCGCCGGGACTAGTGGCGAGCAGTACTTC; CDR3: CAVAGTSGEQYF
D: TRBD1; length: 16; size: -; V: TRBV6-7; J: TRBJ1-1; DNA: TGTGCCAGCAGTGGGGACAGTAATGAGGCGAACACTGAAGCTTTCTTT; CDR3: CASSGDSNEANTEAFF
D: -; length: 14; size: -; V: TRBV9; J: TRBJ1-1; DNA: TGTGCCAGCAGCCCCCTCGCCAGGGACACTGAAGCTTTCTTT; CDR3: CASSPLARDTEAFF
D: -; length: 15; size: -; V: TRBV6-4; J: TRBJ1-2; DNA: TGTGCCAGCAGTGACTCCGTCGGGAGAAACTATGGCTACACCTTC; CDR3: CASSDSVGRNYGYTF
D: -; length: 17; size: -; V: TRBV12-2; J: TRBJ1-3; DNA: TGTGCAAGTCGCCCCCGGGAGAGGGACAGCTCTGGAAACACCATATATTTT; CDR3: CASRPRERDSSGNTIYF
D: -; length: 16; size: -; V: TRBV6-2/TRBV6-3; J: TRBJ2-5; DNA: TGTGCCAGCAGTTACGGGACCGGGGGGCCTCAAGAGACCCAGTACTTC; CDR3: CASSYGTGGPQETQYF
D: TRBD2; length: 17; size: -; V: TRBV4-2; J: TRBJ2-1; DNA: TGTGCCAGCAGCCAAGAGGCGGCGGGGGGGCCGAGCAATGAGCAGTTCTTC; CDR3: CASSQEAAGGPSNEQFF
D: -; length: 15; size: once; V: TRBV7-6; J: TRBJ2-2; DNA: TGTGCCAGCAGCTTAGGGACTTCGTCGACCGGGGAGCTGTTTTTT; CDR3: CASSLGTSSTGELFF
D: -; length: 15; size: -; V: TRBV3-1/TRBV3-2; J: TRBJ2-1; DNA: TGTGCCAGCAGCCAGAAAAACCTGAGGGTAGCTGAGCAGTTCTTC; CDR3: CASSQKNLRVAEQFF
D: -; length: 19; size: -; V: TRBV5-1; J: TRBJ1-1; DNA: TGCGCCAGCAGCTTGGGTAGTGGCTGGACGGGGAATTCGAACACTGAAGCTTTCTTT; CDR3: CASSLGSGWTGNSNTEAFF
D: TRBD2; length: 22; size: -; V: TRBV3-1/TRBV3-2; J: TRBJ2-3; DNA: TGTGCCAGCAGCCAAGGGCTCCCCCGGGGGGACGGAGAGAGCGGGGGTGCAGATACGCAGTATTTT; CDR3: CASSQGLPRGDGESGGADTQYF
D: TRBD2; length: 15; size: few; V: TRBV7-8; J: TRBJ2-3; DNA: TGTGCCAGCAGCCTAGGACTAGCAGACACAGATACGCAGTATTTT; CDR3: CASSLGLADTDTQYF
D: TRBD2; length: 17; size: -; V: TRBV24-1; J: TRBJ2-3; DNA: TGTGCCACCAGTGATTTAGCGGGGGGGCGGCAATCGGATACGCAGTATTTT; CDR3: CATSDLAGGRQSDTQYF
D: TRBD2; length: 20; size: -; V: TRBV11-2; J: TRBJ2-1; DNA: TGTGCCAGCAGCTTAGATCCGGGACTAGCGGGGGGTCGTTACTACAATGAGCAGTTCTTC; CDR3: CASSLDPGLAGGRYYNEQFF
D: TRBD1; length: 18; size: -; V: TRBV11-2; J: TRBJ2-3; DNA: TGTGCCAGCAGCTTAAGACGGACCGGGACAGGGGGCACAGATACGCAGTATTTT; CDR3: CASSLRRTGTGGTDTQYF
D: -; length: 15; size: -; V: TRBV6-5; J: TRBJ1-1; DNA: TGTGCCAGCAGTTACGCCCAGGGGAAGTACACTGAAGCTTTCTTT; CDR3: CASSYAQGKYTEAFF
D: TRBD1; length: 14; size: -; V: TRBV4-1; J: TRBJ1-6; DNA: TGCGCCAGCAGCCCGGGACAGGGTGGTTCACCCCTCCACTTT; CDR3: CASSPGQGGSPLHF
D: TRBD1; length: 18; size: -; V: TRBV27; J: TRBJ1-4; DNA: TGTGCCAGCATTCCCGTCCGGGACAGGGGGGCAACTAATGAAAAACTGTTTTTT; CDR3: CASIPVRDRGATNEKLFF
D: -; length: 15; size: -; V: TRBV15; J: TRBJ1-3; DNA: TGTGCCACCAGCAGAGACACGGGAGCTGGAAACACCATATATTTT; CDR3: CATSRDTGAGNTIYF
D: -; length: 14; size: -; V: TRBV5-1; J: TRBJ1-1; DNA: TGCGCCAGCAGCTTGGCAGGGGCGGTCACTGAAGCTTTCTTT; CDR3: CASSLAGAVTEAFF